Listed here are 27 T cell receptor beta chains from one sample, sequenced in a study of blood T cell repertoires in COVID-19. The repertoire was sequenced with immunoSEQ multiplex PCR; TCRdb's copy has only in-frame clones and lacks some. The table lists 300,000 to 350,000 clones, about 87% of them singletons. Sequencing was performed on PBMCs or T cells enriched from blood (not recorded which). The receptors were gathered from a man under 40 who had recovered from COVID-19.

The gene calls are TRBV6-1 and TRBJ1-1; 7 bases fit TRBD1. J gave up 4 bases and V 6 bases, and 14 bases lay outside the gene matches. This CDR3 contains 16 residues. Germline V gene lookup returns CDR1 MNHNS and CDR2 SASEGT. The CDR3 nucleotides read TGTGCCAGCAGGGAACGAGGGGGCGTCGATGGCACTGAAGCTTTCTTT. It specifies CASRERGGVDGTEAFF.

J is TRBJ2-5 and V is TRBV4-1; 8 bases align to TRBD1. Germline trimming cut 3 bases from V and 4 bases from J; bases unmatched to any gene: 7. The germline CDR1 and CDR2 sequences are MGHRA and YSYEKL. This CDR3 comprises 15 residues. In DNA, the CDR3 is TGCGCCAGCAGCCACGGAGACAGGGGTGGAGAGACCCAGTACTTC. Its protein is CASSHGDRGGETQYF.

The DNA of the CDR3 is TGTGCCAGCAGCGGGACGACAGGGTTTAGACCGGGATCCCCCTACGAGCAGTACTTC. This gives the protein CASSGTTGFRPGSPYEQYF. The gene calls are TRBV7-9 and TRBJ2-7; 7 bases agree with TRBD1. CDR1 SEHNR and CDR2 FQNEAQ come from the germline V gene (reference sequence). V dropped 5 bases and J dropped 2; count of bases not matched to a gene: 21. This CDR3 is built from 19 residues.

The V and J genes are TRBV30 and TRBJ2-3; maybe TRBD2 (6 bases). V gave up 0 bases and J gave up 5 bases, with 15 bases separating them. The CDR3 consists of 15 residues. CDR1 and CDR2 from the germline V gene are GTSNPN and SVGIG (reference sequence). The CDR3 reads CAWSVPGRLQDTQYF. CDR3 DNA: TGTGCCTGGAGTGTACCAGGGAGGCTACAAGATACGCAGTATTTT.

The rearrangement links TRBV9 to TRBJ1-3; no definite D call. The germline gives CDR1 SGDLS, CDR2 YYNGEE. The CDR3 sequence is 17 residues long. V dropped 0 bases and J dropped 0 bases, with 13 bases sitting between them. The CDR3 DNA reads TGTGCCAGCAGCGTAGGAGACTCATCCCCCTCTGGAAACACCATATATTTT. Amino acids: CASSVGDSSPSGNTIYF.

The V gene is TRBV27, the J gene TRBJ2-5; TRBD1 aligns across 7 bases. Germline V gene data show CDR1 as MNHEY and CDR2 as SMNVEV (reference sequence). The CDR3 is 14 residues long. Trimming removed 5 bases from V and 5 bases from J; junction bases left unmatched: 8. CDR3 nucleotides: TGTGCCAGCAGTATACGACAGGGTATGGAGACCCAGTACTTC. Translating gives CASSIRQGMETQYF.

This sequence joins TRBV3-1 (or the pseudogene TRBV3-2) and TRBJ2-7, with 11 positions matching TRBD2. Germline CDR1 reads LGHDT; CDR2 reads YNNKEL (reference sequence). The CDR3 loop spans 15 amino acids. The V and J ends lost 4 bases and 4 bases, in that order; junction bases with no gene match: 6. The CDR3 reads CASSPTSGGLYEQYF. The DNA of the CDR3 is TGTGCCAGCAGCCCTACTAGCGGGGGCTTGTACGAGCAGTACTTC.

The chain recombines TRBV19 with TRBJ1-1; 11 bases fit TRBD1. This CDR3 comprises 16 residues. The trim removed 5 bases at V and 4 bases at J, leaving 9 bases unmatched. The germline V gene encodes CDR1 LNHDA and CDR2 SQIVND (reference sequence). The CDR3 here is CASSARTGGRPTEAFF. In DNA form, the CDR3 reads TGTGCCAGTAGTGCCCGGACAGGGGGCCGTCCCACTGAAGCTTTCTTT. The full variable domain, rest sourced from reference TRBV19 and TRBJ1-1, is DGGITQSPKYLFRKEGQNVTLSCEQNLNHDAMYWYRQDPGQGLRLIYYSQIVNDFQKGDIAEGYSVSREKKESFPLTVTSAQKNPTAFYLCASSARTGGRPTEAFFGQGTRLTVV.

This chain uses TRBV10-3 with TRBJ1-4; 7 bases align to TRBD1. Germline CDR1 and CDR2: ENHRY and SYGVKD. Trimming took 2 bases from V and 7 from J; bases not matched to a gene: 10. The CDR3 spans 16 residues. CDR3 sequence: CAISEILTGSLEKLFF. In DNA form, the CDR3 reads TGTGCCATCAGTGAGATTCTGACAGGGTCCCTTGAAAAACTGTTTTTT.

The V gene is TRBV7-8, the J gene TRBJ1-2, with 7 positions matching TRBD1. Looked up from germline, CDR1 is SGHVS and CDR2 is FQNEAQ. The V gene end was trimmed by 0 bases and the J gene end by 4 bases; junction bases not matched to a gene: 8. CDR3 size: 16 residues. The CDR3 loop is CASSLARAGGRYGYTF. In DNA, the CDR3 is TGTGCCAGCAGCTTAGCGAGGGCAGGGGGTCGCTATGGCTACACCTTC.

The rearrangement joins TRBV7-9 to TRBJ1-6; tentative D call: TRBD1 (6 bases). The ends were cut back, 6 bases at V and 4 bases at J, with 10 bases in the middle. This CDR3 region has 14 residues. Germline V CDR1 and CDR2: SEHNR, FQNEAQ (reference sequence). The CDR3 sequence is CASSSTGYNSPLHF. In nucleotides, the CDR3 is TGTGCCAGCAGTTCCACAGGGTATAATTCACCCCTCCACTTT.

The V call is TRBV28, the J call TRBJ2-7, with a possible D match to TRBD1 (5 bases). In germline, CDR1 is MDHEN, CDR2 SYDVKM. The CDR3 totals 11 residues. Trimming removed 5 bases from V and 6 bases from J, with 8 bases in between. Written as DNA, the CDR3 is TGTGCCAGCAGTGAAAGGGGCGAGCAGTACTTC. Its protein product is CASSERGEQYF.

V and J are TRBV2 and TRBJ1-1, with D perhaps matching TRBD1 (5 bases). Germline V gene data show CDR1 as SNHLY and CDR2 as FYNNEI. V lost 7 bases, J lost 0 bases, and 15 bases lay in between. The CDR3 sequence is 15 residues long. The CDR3: CASTDPGLMNTEAFF. In DNA form, the CDR3 reads TGTGCCAGCACTGACCCGGGACTGATGAACACTGAAGCTTTCTTT.

This chain uses TRBV7-9 with TRBJ2-4; tentatively, D is TRBD1 (6 bases). Germline lookup yields CDR1 SEHNR and CDR2 FQNEAQ (reference sequence). The CDR3 spans 13 residues. V was clipped by 5 bases and J by 6 bases, with 11 bases between them. The CDR3, as DNA: TGTGCCAGCAGCCGTGAAGGGGGAAACATTCAGTACTTC. This encodes CASSREGGNIQYF.

This rearrangement joins TRBV5-1 to TRBJ2-3; 7 nucleotides match TRBD2. Germline trimming cut 3 bases from V and 1 base from J; bases unmatched to any gene: 11. CDR3 length: 17 residues. Germline V gene data show CDR1 as SGHRS and CDR2 as YFSETQ. Here the CDR3 reads CASSSLPSGRRTDTQYF. The CDR3 DNA reads TGCGCCAGCAGCTCGCTTCCTAGCGGCCGTCGCACAGATACGCAGTATTTT.

The chain has TRBV28 and TRBJ2-3; 9 bases match TRBD2. Germline V gene lookup returns CDR1 MDHEN and CDR2 SYDVKM. J gave up 7 bases and V 5 bases, and 10 bases lay outside the gene matches. CDR3 length: 15 amino acids. The CDR3 DNA reads as TGTGCCAGCAGTCTTCGAGCGGGGGGAAGATATACGCAGTATTTT. As protein: CASSLRAGGRYTQYF.

The chain's CDR3 is CASSAYGGQEYGYTF. The CDR3, as DNA: TGTGCCAGCAGCGCCTACGGGGGACAGGAGTATGGCTACACCTTC. This rearrangement joins TRBV5-6 to TRBJ1-2; 8 positions agree with TRBD1. The germline V gene has CDR1 SGHDT and CDR2 YYEEEE. J gave up 5 bases and V 4 bases, and 10 bases lay outside the gene matches. The CDR3 runs to 15 residues. The whole variable domain, remainder taken from reference TRBV5-6 and TRBJ1-2, is DAGVTQSPTHLIKTRGQQVTLRCSPKSGHDTVSWYQQALGQGPQFIFQYYEEEERQRGNFPDRFSGHQFPNYSSELNVNALLLGDSALYLCASSAYGGQEYGYTFGSGTRLTVV.

The V gene is TRBV11-2, the J gene TRBJ2-5, with 7 bases aligning to TRBD1. V lost 3 bases to trimming and J lost 9 bases; unmatched junction nucleotides: 16. CDR3 length equals 16 residues. Per germline, CDR1 SGHAT and CDR2 FQNNGV. This CDR3 reads CASSFLDRDHPGAQYF. The CDR3 bases are TGTGCCAGCAGCTTCCTTGACAGGGACCATCCTGGGGCCCAGTACTTC.

This chain connects TRBV2 to TRBJ1-6; D uncertain. The germline V and J ends were trimmed by 2 bases and 0 bases, with 5 bases remaining between them. This CDR3 has 15 residues. Germline V gene data show CDR1 as SNHLY and CDR2 as FYNNEI. Here the CDR3 reads CASSEWLSYNSPLHF. For the CDR3, the DNA is TGTGCCAGCAGTGAATGGCTCTCCTATAATTCACCCCTCCACTTT. The whole variable domain, filled in from reference TRBV2 and TRBJ1-6, reads EPEVTQTPSHQVTQMGQEVILRCVPISNHLYFYWYRQILGQKVEFLVSFYNNEISEKSEIFDDQFSVERPDGSNFTLKIRSTKLEDSAMYFCASSEWLSYNSPLHFGNGTRLTVT.

The chain is built from TRBV7-9 and TRBJ2-1; D perhaps matches TRBD1 (5 bases). Trimming took 5 bases from V and 0 from J, leaving 14 bases between them. CDR1 is SEHNR and CDR2 is FQNEAQ in the germline V gene (reference sequence). The CDR3 length is 16 residues. The CDR3 here is CASSPIRELSYNEQFF. CDR3 in DNA: TGTGCCAGCAGCCCAATCAGGGAACTCTCCTACAATGAGCAGTTCTTC.

This rearrangement joins TRBV9 to TRBJ2-5; 11 nucleotides line up with TRBD2. Trimming removed 2 bases from V and 5 bases from J; junction bases left unmatched: 2. Germline V gene data show CDR1 as SGDLS and CDR2 as YYNGEE. The CDR3 has 14 amino acids. This CDR3 is CASSVSGGVETQYF. CDR3 bases: TGTGCCAGCAGCGTTAGCGGGGGGGTGGAGACCCAGTACTTC.

This clone was counted between two and nine times. V gene TRBV14 combines with J gene TRBJ2-5; TRBD1 might be the D (6 bases). This CDR3 spans 16 amino acids. Germline CDR1 and CDR2: SGHDN and FVKESK. Trimming removed 5 bases from V and 4 bases from J, with 20 bases in between. Written as DNA, the CDR3 is TGTGCCAGCAGCTTACCGAACCAGGGGCGTAGAGAGACCCAGTACTTC. Translation gives CASSLPNQGRRETQYF.

As concerns this clone: In the same sample, other DNA sequences code for this CDR3. The chain recombines TRBV5-4 with TRBJ1-2; tentatively, D is TRBD1 (6 bases). The germline gives CDR1 SGHNT, CDR2 YYREEE (reference sequence). Trimming removed 4 bases from V and 1 base from J, with 8 bases in between. The CDR3 is 13 residues long. CDR3 residues: CASSPDSNYGYTF. Written as DNA, the CDR3 is TGTGCCAGCAGCCCGGACAGTAACTATGGCTACACCTTC.

The chain joins TRBV10-3 to TRBJ2-7; D possibly corresponds to TRBD2 (6 bases). CDR3 length equals 12 residues. Germline CDR1 reads ENHRY; CDR2 reads SYGVKD. The V end lost 5 bases, the J end lost 6 bases, and 11 bases lay between the germline ends. CDR3 DNA sequence: TGTGCCATCAGTTCCCAGGGAGGCGAGCAGTACTTC. It is translated as CAISSQGGEQYF.

This clone was detected once. The CDR3 spells CASSRRTGGVYEQYF. The CDR3 nucleotides read TGTGCCAGCAGTCGCAGAACCGGGGGTGTCTACGAGCAGTACTTC. The chain combines TRBV7-8 with TRBJ2-7; TRBD2 might be the D (6 bases). V shed 6 bases and J shed 3 bases, with 18 bases lying between them. The CDR3 has 15 amino acids. Germline CDR1 reads SGHVS; CDR2 reads FQNEAQ.

The chain joins TRBV7-9 to TRBJ1-4, with no clear D. The germline V and J ends were trimmed by 7 bases and 0 bases, with 12 bases remaining between them. The length of the CDR3 is 15 residues. Germline-derived CDR1 and CDR2 are SEHNR and FQNEAQ (reference sequence). Here the CDR3 reads CASTFIGATNEKLFF. The CDR3 DNA is TGTGCCAGCACTTTCATCGGGGCAACTAATGAAAAACTGTTTTTT.

The rearrangement uses TRBV4-2 and TRBJ2-1; the match to TRBD2 covers 10 bases. CDR3 size: 15 residues. CDR1 is LGHNA, CDR2 YNFKEQ, per germline. V shed 2 bases and J 3 bases; nucleotides not matched to a gene: 1. The CDR3 sequence is CASSQLAGDYNEQFF. For the CDR3, the DNA is TGTGCCAGCAGCCAACTAGCGGGGGACTACAATGAGCAGTTCTTC.